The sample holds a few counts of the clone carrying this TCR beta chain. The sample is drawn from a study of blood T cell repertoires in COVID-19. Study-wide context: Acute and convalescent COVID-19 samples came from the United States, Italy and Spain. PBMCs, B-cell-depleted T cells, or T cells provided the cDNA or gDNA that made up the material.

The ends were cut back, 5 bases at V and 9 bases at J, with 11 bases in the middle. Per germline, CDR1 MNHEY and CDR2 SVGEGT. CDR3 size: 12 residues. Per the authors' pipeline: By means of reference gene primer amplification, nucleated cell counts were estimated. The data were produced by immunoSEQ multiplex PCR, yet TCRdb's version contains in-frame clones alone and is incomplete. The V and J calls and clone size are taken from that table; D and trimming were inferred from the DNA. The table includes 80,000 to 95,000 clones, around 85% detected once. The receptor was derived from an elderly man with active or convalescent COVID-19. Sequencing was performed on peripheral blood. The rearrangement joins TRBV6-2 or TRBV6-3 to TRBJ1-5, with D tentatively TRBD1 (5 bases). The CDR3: CASSNFDRPQHF. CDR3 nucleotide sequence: TGTGCCAGCAGTAATTTCGACAGGCCCCAGCATTTT.